The 27 T cell receptor beta chains presented below share a single source sample, sequenced in a study of OX40 agonist ivuxolimab in advanced cancers. TCRdb's table, derived via immunoSEQ multiplex PCR, lists solely in-frame clones and lacks some. The sample holds approximately 62,000 clones, about 92% seen once. The source was CD4+ or CD8+ T cells sorted from blood, collected in a trial of the OX40 agonist ivuxolimab. All receptors come from an adult with an advanced solid tumor such as melanoma, head and neck, liver or kidney cancer.

The chain recombines TRBV19 with TRBJ2-3; 9 nucleotides align to TRBD1. The V gene end was trimmed by 9 bases and the J gene end by 1 base; junction bases not matched to a gene: 8. CDR3 length: 15 amino acids. Germline V gene data show CDR1 as LNHDA and CDR2 as SQIVND (reference sequence). The CDR3 spells CASTLTGGGTDTQYF. In nucleotides, the CDR3 is TGTGCCAGCACTCTAACAGGGGGCGGCACAGATACGCAGTATTTT.

This clone was seen just once. The CDR3 region is CASSKPSLDWTSGFLSSYNEQFF. The CDR3, as DNA: TGTGCCAGCAGCAAACCCTCTCTGGACTGGACTAGCGGGTTTTTAAGCTCCTACAATGAGCAGTTCTTC. The chain joins TRBV21-1 to TRBJ2-1; the table's D call TRBD2 went unverified against the DNA. TRBV21-1 is flagged as a pseudogene. This CDR3 contains 23 residues.

The genes are TRBV6-5 and TRBJ1-2; a possible D gene is TRBD1 (5 bases). Trimming stripped 2 bases from V and 5 bases from J, with 12 bases between. This CDR3 region has 14 residues. Germline CDR1 reads MNHEY; CDR2 reads SVGAGI. The CDR3: CASSYGGSVYGYTF. CDR3 in DNA: TGTGCCAGCAGTTACGGGGGATCGGTTTATGGCTACACCTTC.

The genes are TRBV15 and TRBJ1-4; D is perhaps TRBD1 (6 bases). The germline V and J ends were trimmed by 1 base and 7 bases, with 10 bases remaining between them. Per the germline V gene, CDR1 is LNHNV and CDR2 is YYDKDF (reference sequence). The CDR3 covers 14 residues. The CDR3 loop is CATSRATGFEKLFF. CDR3 nucleotide sequence: TGTGCCACCAGCAGAGCGACAGGATTTGAAAAACTGTTTTTT.

The chain recombines TRBV7-3 with TRBJ2-5; 8 bases map to TRBD2. Unmatched junction bases numbered 6, after V lost 5 bases and J lost 4 bases. Germline V gene sequence: CDR1 SGHTA, CDR2 FQGTGA. This CDR3 comprises 14 residues. CDR3: CASSRHGGAETQYF. The CDR3 DNA follows: TGTGCCAGCAGCCGACACGGGGGGGCAGAGACCCAGTACTTC.

The chain is built from TRBV19 and TRBJ1-5; the match to TRBD1 covers 9 bases. The V and J ends lost 6 bases and 1 base, in that order; junction bases with no gene match: 4. CDR1 is LNHDA, CDR2 SQIVND, per germline (reference sequence). CDR3 length: 15 amino acids. In nucleotides, the CDR3 is TGTGCCAGTAGCACCGGGACAGGGAGCAATCAGCCCCAGCATTTT. This sequence encodes CASSTGTGSNQPQHF.

Concerning this clone: Mismatch with germline at one junction end may stem from a read error. The genes are TRBV5-8 and TRBJ2-3; no clear D gene. This CDR3 region has 12 residues. The germline V gene has CDR1 SGHTS and CDR2 YDEGEE. The CDR3 coding sequence is TGTGCCAGCGGCTTCGGAGTTGATACGCAGTATTTT. It codes for CASGFGVDTQYF. The complete variable domain, with remaining parts taken from reference TRBV5-8 and TRBJ2-3, reads EAGVTQSPTHLIKTRGQQATLRCSPISGHTSVYWYQQALGLGLQFLLWYDEGEERNRGNFPPRFSGRQFPNYSSELNVNALELEDSALYLCASGFGVDTQYFGPGTRLTVL.

The J gene is TRBJ2-5, the V gene TRBV27; 8 bases line up with TRBD2. The CDR3 has 14 amino acids. Germline V gene data show CDR1 as MNHEY and CDR2 as SMNVEV (reference sequence). The trim removed 2 bases at V and 5 bases at J, leaving 4 bases unmatched. Here the CDR3 DNA reads TGTGCCAGCAGTTTAGGGACTAGAGGGGAGACCCAGTACTTC. This codes for CASSLGTRGETQYF.

V gene TRBV4-3 combines with J gene TRBJ2-7, with 11 bases that match TRBD2. Germline CDR1 reads LGHNA; CDR2 reads YSLEER. The trim removed 4 bases at V and 2 bases at J, leaving 7 bases unmatched. This CDR3 is built from 16 residues. CDR3 DNA: TGCGCCAGCAGCCCCCAGACTAGCGGGGTTACCTACGAGCAGTACTTC. Protein sequence: CASSPQTSGVTYEQYF.

This clone is a singleton in its sample. The chain combines TRBV5-1 with TRBJ1-4; TRBD1 matches 8 bases. Germline CDR1 and CDR2: SGHRS and YFSETQ. The junction had 10 bases not matched to a gene; V was cut back by 1 base and J by 8 bases. CDR3 size: 16 residues. The DNA of the CDR3 is TGCGCCAGCAGCTTGAACCGACGGACAGGGTCCGAAAAACTGTTTTTT. Translation gives CASSLNRRTGSEKLFF.

The rearrangement uses TRBV4-1 and TRBJ1-1; no clear D. V was cut by 0 bases and J by 2 bases, with 10 bases left in between. Germline assignment: CDR1 MGHRA and CDR2 YSYEKL. CDR3 length: 15 amino acids. CDR3 sequence reads: CASSQDHHINTEAFF. The CDR3 DNA follows: TGCGCCAGCAGCCAAGACCACCACATAAACACTGAAGCTTTCTTT.

This chain connects TRBV27 to TRBJ2-3; tentatively, D is TRBD2 (5 bases). The CDR3 spans 15 residues. Germline assignment: CDR1 MNHEY and CDR2 SMNVEV (reference sequence). Trimming pared 5 bases from V and 3 bases from J, leaving 15 bases between. CDR3 DNA: TGTGCCAGCAGTACCTTCGGGGTGTTAACAGATACGCAGTATTTT. This gives the protein CASSTFGVLTDTQYF.

This clone has a count of ten or more. This chain connects TRBV7-9 to TRBJ2-1; D is unclear. CDR1 and CDR2 (germline): SEHNR, FQNEAQ (reference sequence). The CDR3 length is 17 residues. Trimming removed 2 bases from V and 2 bases from J, with 16 bases in between. The CDR3 bases are TGTGCCAGCAGCTTACCGGCCGGGCAGTCGGCCTACAATGAGCAGTTCTTC. This translates into CASSLPAGQSAYNEQFF.

The rearrangement joins TRBV7-9 to TRBJ1-1, with D maybe TRBD1 (6 bases). The CDR3 is made up of 13 amino acids. Trimming removed 6 bases at V and 8 bases at J, with 16 bases between. Germline V gene lookup returns CDR1 SEHNR and CDR2 FQNEAQ (reference sequence). CDR3 sequence reads: CASRGESTGEAFF. CDR3 nucleotides: TGTGCCAGCAGGGGGGAATCGACAGGAGAAGCTTTCTTT.

The chain employs TRBV11-2 and TRBJ1-1, with a weak D call TRBD1 (5 bases). There are 15 residues in the CDR3. In germline, CDR1 is SGHAT, CDR2 FQNNGV. V lost 5 bases and J 5 bases, leaving 18 bases between the germline ends. CDR3 region: CASSPTSGGRTEAFF. The CDR3 bases are TGTGCCAGCAGCCCCACCTCCGGGGGGAGGACTGAAGCTTTCTTT.

The chain uses TRBV6-6 and TRBJ2-1; D is uncertain. This CDR3 spans 12 amino acids. V was cut by 4 bases and J by 2 bases, with 3 bases left in between. CDR1 is MNHNY and CDR2 is SVGAGI in the germline V gene (reference sequence). The CDR3 nucleotides are TGTGCCAGCAGTTCGGCCTACAATGAGCAGTTCTTC. Residues: CASSSAYNEQFF.

The V gene is TRBV7-3, the J gene TRBJ2-7; D might be TRBD1 (5 bases). Trimming cost V 0 bases and J 3 bases, with 12 bases left between them. The V gene's germline CDR1 is SGHTA and CDR2 FQGTGA. The CDR3 consists of 15 residues. The chain's CDR3 is CASSLTDSTFYEQYF. CDR3 DNA sequence: TGTGCCAGCAGCTTAACCGACAGTACCTTCTACGAGCAGTACTTC.

This chain joins TRBV27 and TRBJ1-5; D gene ambiguous. The length of the CDR3 is 13 residues. The V and J ends lost 3 bases and 2 bases respectively, with 5 bases between them. Germline lookup yields CDR1 MNHEY and CDR2 SMNVEV (reference sequence). Written as DNA, the CDR3 is TGTGCCAGCAGTTTTCCCGGCAATCAGCCCCAGCATTTT. Translating gives CASSFPGNQPQHF.

V usage is TRBV27 and J usage is TRBJ2-7; TRBD2 might be the D (5 bases). CDR3 length: 13 residues. Trimming cost V 2 bases and J 3 bases, with 8 bases left between them. CDR1 is MNHEY and CDR2 is SMNVEV in the germline V gene (reference sequence). CDR3 nucleotides: TGTGCCAGCAGTTTAAAGGGAGTCTACGAGCAGTACTTC. It is translated as CASSLKGVYEQYF.

The V and J genes are TRBV6-5 and TRBJ1-4, with D unresolved. Trimming took off 5 bases at V and 2 bases at J, with 6 bases between the two ends. The length of the CDR3 is 13 residues. From germline, CDR1 is MNHEY and CDR2 SVGAGI. In nucleotides, the CDR3 is TGTGCCAGCAGTCACGGGACTAATGAAAAACTGTTTTTT. Protein sequence: CASSHGTNEKLFF.

The chain couples TRBV6-5 to TRBJ2-1; no reliable D call. Trimming took off 8 bases at V and 8 bases at J, with 16 bases between the two ends. The CDR3 is 13 amino acids. Germline assignment: CDR1 MNHEY and CDR2 SVGAGI. CDR3 amino acids: CASGPPWLDEQFF. CDR3 sequence (DNA): TGTGCCAGCGGACCCCCGTGGCTGGATGAGCAGTTCTTC.

The chain couples TRBV21-1 to TRBJ2-7; the D call of TRBD1 is as the table states it, not checked on the DNA. TRBV21-1 counts as a pseudogene. This CDR3 comprises 16 residues. The DNA for the CDR3 is TGTGCCAGCAGCTCGAAGGGACAGGTCGCATCCTACGAGCAGTACTTC. Residues: CASSSKGQVASYEQYF.

The gene calls are TRBV19 and TRBJ2-1; possibly TRBD2 for D (5 bases). Germline CDR1 and CDR2: LNHDA and SQIVND (reference sequence). V was clipped by 0 bases and J by 2 bases, with 8 bases between them. There are 15 residues in the CDR3. As DNA, the CDR3 is TGTGCCAGTAGTATAGAGAATAGCGCCTACAATGAGCAGTTCTTC. Amino acid sequence: CASSIENSAYNEQFF.

The rearrangement uses TRBV6-6 and TRBJ2-5; D remains ambiguous. The CDR3 loop spans 11 amino acids. The germline V gene encodes CDR1 MNHNY and CDR2 SVGAGI (reference sequence). Trimming pared 2 bases from V and 5 bases from J, leaving 3 bases between. For the CDR3, the DNA is TGTGCCAGCAGTTACGGGGAGACCCAGTACTTC. This gives the protein CASSYGETQYF.

Here the CDR3 DNA reads TGTGCCAGCAGCTTAGCTTCGGGTGAGCAGTTCTTC. Translating it yields CASSLASGEQFF. The chain has TRBV7-9 and TRBJ2-1, with D unresolved. The CDR3 sequence is 12 residues long. V lost 0 bases and J 9 bases, leaving 6 bases between the germline ends. The germline V gene has CDR1 SEHNR and CDR2 FQNEAQ (reference sequence).

V gene TRBV27 combines with J gene TRBJ1-5; D remains ambiguous. Trimming removed 3 bases at V and 3 bases at J, with 3 bases between. This CDR3 comprises 12 residues. Per germline, CDR1 MNHEY and CDR2 SMNVEV (reference sequence). The CDR3 loop reads CASSFVNQPQHF. The DNA of the CDR3 is TGTGCCAGCAGTTTTGTCAATCAGCCCCAGCATTTT.

V usage is TRBV5-6 and J usage is TRBJ2-5, with no clear D. CDR1 is SGHDT and CDR2 is YYEEEE in the germline V gene. Trimming stripped 0 bases from V and 0 bases from J, with 6 bases between. CDR3 length: 14 amino acids. This chain's CDR3 is CASSLVGYQETQYF. In DNA form, the CDR3 reads TGTGCCAGCAGCTTGGTGGGCTACCAAGAGACCCAGTACTTC.